This T cell receptor beta chain was profiled in a study of blood T cell repertoires in COVID-19. Study in general: Samples of COVID-19 (acute and convalescent) were obtained from the United States, Italy and Spain. PBMCs, B-cell-depleted T cells, or T cells provided the cDNA or gDNA that made up the material.

Original handling: Reference gene primers were amplified, and this amplification served to estimate nucleated cell counts. Sequenced by immunoSEQ multiplex PCR; TCRdb stores in-frame clones only, minus some. That table gives V, J and clone size, and the DNA gave D and trimming. The table shows some 97,000 clones, with around 81% occurring only once. The CDR3 is 12 residues long. Germline V CDR1 and CDR2: SGHRS, YFSETQ. Trimming took 1 base from V and 7 from J, leaving 8 bases between them. The sequence was obtained from a man aged 50 to 59 with active or convalescent COVID-19. The chain links TRBV5-1 to TRBJ1-1; no reliable D call. What was sequenced was peripheral blood. The CDR3 loop is CASSLNAREAFF. Written as DNA, the CDR3 is TGCGCCAGCAGCTTGAATGCGCGTGAAGCTTTCTTT.